This T cell receptor (beta chain) was profiled in a study of shared T cell receptors in the human thymus. TCRdb's copy holds only in-frame clones and misses some; the assay was immunoSEQ multiplex PCR. Of hundreds of thousands of clones in the sample, around 87% were seen once. The CDR3 runs 16 residues. Germline lookup yields CDR1 MNHEY and CDR2 SMNVEV (reference sequence). With 7 bases clipped from V and 5 bases from J, the junction kept 15 bases outside the gene matches. The same sample was also used in a study of human thymus T cells.

The receptor was isolated from a boy younger than two with a congenital heart defect. Sequenced input: thymocytes. The gene calls are TRBV27 and TRBJ2-7; TRBD2 agrees at 9 bases. This CDR3 reads CASTSTSGTPIDEQYF. DNA for the CDR3: TGTGCCAGCACCTCGACTAGCGGCACACCTATTGACGAGCAGTACTTC.